The 2 T cell receptor beta chains below all came from one sample that was sequenced in a study of glioma-infiltrating T cells (TCRdb year 2016). Data came from an Illumina MiSeq. The iRepertoire nested amplicon-rescue multiplex PCR (arm-PCR) platform was used to amplify TCR alpha and beta CDR3 regions from RNA. TCRdb applied fastp at Q25 and MiXCR to the public reads, then kept only in-frame beta chains. Entries that share a CDR3 protein sequence are merged under the most common genes and DNA. The sample has 90,000 or so distinct CDR3 sequences on record, 35% to 45% of them singletons. The ten largest clones represent about two fifths of the sample. The specimen was glioma tissue, nonneoplastic brain tissue, or PBMCs (not recorded which). The receptors were gathered from a human donor with low-grade glioma or glioblastoma, undergoing nonglioma brain surgery, or in good health (not recorded which).

This clonotype has more than one count but fewer than ten. Being one base from a much bigger clone, this may be a read error. The chain has TRBV19 and TRBJ1-1, with D perhaps matching TRBD1 (6 bases). This CDR3 comprises 15 residues. CDR1 is LNHDA, CDR2 SQIVND, per germline (reference sequence). Trimming stripped 7 bases from V and 4 bases from J, with 19 bases between. CDR3 bases: TGTGCCAGTACCAAGTGGGGGACAATGAGCACTGAAGCTTTCTTT. Amino acids: CASTKWGTMSTEAFF.

V and J are TRBV5-1 and TRBJ2-7; 10 bases map to TRBD2. V shed 1 base, J shed 7 bases, and the junction held 8 bases outside the gene matches. Germline assignment: CDR1 SGHRS and CDR2 YFSETQ. This CDR3 has 15 amino acids. CDR3 DNA sequence: TGCGCCAGCAGCTTGACTAGCGGGGTCTACAATGAGCAGTACTTC. Residues: CASSLTSGVYNEQYF.